This entry lists 8 T cell receptor beta chains sequenced from one sample in a study of PD-1 blockade in classical Hodgkin lymphoma. TCRdb's copy holds only in-frame clones and misses some; the assay was immunoSEQ multiplex PCR. The data contain over 15,000 clones, approximately 88% of them singletons. All the patients suffered relapse after autologous stem cell transplantation, and brentuximab vedotin exposure differed. The sample in question was peripheral blood mononuclear cells (PBMCs), obtained at baseline. These receptors were collected from a human donor with classical Hodgkin lymphoma.

The rearrangement joins TRBV18 to TRBJ2-1; D unclear. Germline loops: CDR1 KGHSH, CDR2 LQKENI. V was shortened by 3 bases and J by 11 bases, with 14 bases between the two germline ends. This CDR3 has 13 amino acids. CDR3 in amino acids: CASSPFDPNKQFF. CDR3 in DNA: TGTGCCAGCTCACCCTTCGATCCTAATAAGCAGTTCTTC.

The genes are TRBV7-9 and TRBJ1-2, with TRBD1 matching 7 bases. Losses at the gene ends were 2 bases for V and 8 bases for J; bases not matched to a gene: 17. The CDR3 is 17 residues long. The germline V gene encodes CDR1 SEHNR and CDR2 FQNEAQ (reference sequence). The CDR3 loop is CASSLNRPTGILEGYTF. The CDR3 nucleotides are TGTGCCAGCAGCTTAAATCGGCCGACAGGGATTTTGGAAGGCTACACCTTC.

This sequence joins TRBV7-2 and TRBJ1-1, with D uncertain. The germline V gene encodes CDR1 SGHTA and CDR2 FQGNSA. Trimming shortened V by 8 bases and J by 0 bases, and 10 bases separated the two germline ends. This CDR3 is built from 13 residues. The chain's CDR3 is CASREDMNTEAFF. CDR3 nucleotide sequence: TGTGCCAGCCGGGAAGATATGAACACTGAAGCTTTCTTT.

The chain employs TRBV4-1 and TRBJ2-7; 12 nucleotides match TRBD1. The CDR3 has 15 amino acids. Germline CDR1 reads MGHRA; CDR2 reads YSYEKL. V shed 1 base and J 6 bases; nucleotides not matched to a gene: 4. The CDR3 sequence: CASSQAGTGGGEQYF. DNA of the CDR3: TGCGCCAGCAGCCAAGCCGGGACAGGGGGCGGCGAGCAGTACTTC.

This chain uses TRBV7-9 with TRBJ1-5; D gene ambiguous. The length of the CDR3 is 12 residues. Trimming shortened V by 7 bases and J by 5 bases, and 9 bases separated the two germline ends. Germline V gives CDR1 SEHNR, CDR2 FQNEAQ (reference sequence). The CDR3 sequence: CASKFQDQPQHF. In DNA form, the CDR3 reads TGTGCCAGCAAGTTTCAGGATCAGCCCCAGCATTTT.

V gene TRBV10-3 combines with J gene TRBJ2-7; no reliable D call. This CDR3 has 15 residues. Trimming removed 1 base at V and 2 bases at J, with 12 bases between. Germline loops: CDR1 ENHRY, CDR2 SYGVKD. This CDR3 is CAISEWPQPPYEQYF. The CDR3, as DNA: TGTGCCATCAGTGAGTGGCCACAACCCCCCTACGAGCAGTACTTC.

The V gene is TRBV4-3, the J gene TRBJ2-5; D perhaps matches TRBD1 (5 bases). Trimming stripped 0 bases from V and 5 bases from J, with 16 bases between. The CDR3 covers 16 residues. The germline V gene encodes CDR1 LGHNA and CDR2 YSLEER. This chain's CDR3 is CASSQDRSLSGETQYF. Written as DNA, the CDR3 is TGCGCCAGCAGCCAAGACCGGAGTCTCTCAGGGGAGACCCAGTACTTC.

This clone has only one observation. The chain recombines TRBV7-9 with TRBJ2-1, with TRBD1 matching 7 bases. The V gene's germline CDR1 is SEHNR and CDR2 FQNEAQ (reference sequence). Unmatched junction bases numbered 11, after V lost 8 bases and J lost 4 bases. CDR3 size: 15 residues. For the CDR3, the DNA is TGTGCCAGCCTCGACCCAGGGGGTATATACAATGAGCAGTTCTTC. As protein: CASLDPGGIYNEQFF.